This is a list of T cell receptor beta chains from one sample in a study of T-cell memory formation after mild COVID-19. MiXCR, run by TCRdb on the 5' RACE reads, gives a single entry per CDR3 protein. The profile shows more than 150,000 distinct CDR3 sequences, less than 20% of them singletons. The sequencing sample was made of PBMCs or a T cell subset sorted from them (not recorded which). The receptors originated from a man in his late teens or twenties who had mild COVID-19 (a few samples of this study predate the infection). Cell type and time point are not known. Both conserved end residues are part of each CDR3. D genes are given only for firm matches. For some rows the clone size is stated as once, few or many, or as a class when expanded; others skip it.

CASSLGGATDTQYF	TGCGCCAGCAGCTTAGGAGGGGCCACAGATACGCAGTATTTT	.	TRBV5-1	many	TRBJ2-3
CASGRRGGMETQYF	TGTGCTAGTGGCCGCCGTGGGGGGATGGAGACCCAGTACTTC	.	TRBV12-5	.	TRBJ2-5
CASTEQGASYGYTF	TGTGCCAGCACTGAACAGGGGGCGAGCTATGGCTACACCTTC	TRBD1	TRBV7-2	.	TRBJ1-2
CASSLTRSGGANVLTF	TGTGCCAGCAGTTTGACCCGGAGCGGTGGGGCCAACGTCCTGACTTTC	.	TRBV28	few	TRBJ2-6
CASGKDSYNEQFF	TGTGCCAGCGGGAAGGACAGCTACAATGAGCAGTTCTTC	.	TRBV18	.	TRBJ2-1
CSVAAGWAMNTEAFF	TGCAGCGTTGCTGCAGGGTGGGCGATGAACACTGAAGCTTTCTTT	.	TRBV29-1	few	TRBJ1-1
CASSAQGAKNIQYF	TGTGCCAGCAGCGCACAGGGGGCCAAAAACATTCAGTACTTC	TRBD1	TRBV7-6	few	TRBJ2-4
CASSLPTANYGYTF	TGTGCCAGCAGCTTACCGACAGCTAACTATGGCTACACCTTC	.	TRBV7-2	.	TRBJ1-2
CASSYPTGTATDQPQHF	TGTGCCAGCAGTTACCCCACCGGGACAGCGACGGACCAGCCCCAGCATTTT	TRBD1	TRBV6-8	few	TRBJ1-5
CASSLWSQDYEQYF	TGCGCCAGCAGCTTGTGGTCCCAGGATTACGAGCAGTACTTC	.	TRBV5-1	.	TRBJ2-7
CASSPRGPPDEKLFF	TGTGCCAGCAGCCCTAGGGGGCCCCCGGATGAAAAACTGTTTTTT	TRBD1	TRBV7-2	.	TRBJ1-4
CASGKRDTAGYTF	TGTGCCAGCGGTAAGCGGGACACTGCTGGCTACACCTTC	.	TRBV27	.	TRBJ1-2
CASSLGAWGETEAFF	TGCGCCAGCAGCTTGGGAGCTTGGGGGGAAACTGAAGCTTTCTTT	.	TRBV5-1	.	TRBJ1-1
CASSLSRQDTQYF	TGTGCCAGCAGCTTAAGTCGGCAAGATACGCAGTATTTT	.	TRBV7-3	.	TRBJ2-3
CASSYGVSTDTQYF	TGTGCCAGCAGTTACGGCGTTAGCACAGATACGCAGTATTTT	.	TRBV12-3/TRBV12-4	few	TRBJ2-3
CASSLGLTTDTQYF	TGTGCCAGCAGCTTAGGCCTGACCACAGATACGCAGTATTTT	.	TRBV7-3	few	TRBJ2-3
CASSPRPTVDFYGYTF	TGTGCCAGCTCACCTCGCCCGACAGTCGATTTTTATGGCTACACCTTC	.	TRBV18	few	TRBJ1-2
CASSLGGSGANVLTF	TGTGCCAGCAGCTTAGGAGGTTCTGGGGCCAACGTCCTGACTTTC	.	TRBV7-2	many	TRBJ2-6
CASRPSGGVYNEQFF	TGTGCCAGCAGACCGAGCGGGGGTGTTTACAATGAGCAGTTCTTC	TRBD2	TRBV12-3/TRBV12-4	.	TRBJ2-1
CSVEAGGQQFF	TGCAGCGTTGAAGCGGGGGGGCAGCAGTTCTTC	TRBD2	TRBV29-1	once	TRBJ2-1
CATSDLTSLADTQYF	TGTGCCACCAGTGATTTGACTAGTCTTGCAGATACGCAGTATTTT	.	TRBV24-1	few	TRBJ2-3
CASNKGSGDRGYNEQFF	TGCGCCAGCAACAAGGGGAGCGGGGACAGGGGGTATAATGAGCAGTTCTTC	TRBD1	TRBV5-1	.	TRBJ2-1
CASSLAIYNTEAFF	TGTGCCAGCAGCTTGGCCATATATAACACTGAAGCTTTCTTT	.	TRBV5-6	.	TRBJ1-1